This T cell receptor beta chain was sequenced in a study of beta chain features in type 1 diabetes. The study, taken as a whole, reports: When VDJ junctions were examined, type 1 diabetes patients showed fewer insertions and more deletions. Unsettled here was the matter of whether HLA type influences TCRB rearrangement.

This clone was observed a few times. What it recognizes is unknown. Expressed TCRB transcripts were sequenced because the isolated RNA had all been reverse transcribed beforehand. Produced via immunoSEQ multiplex PCR; TCRdb's table is partial and in-frame only. The sample has hundreds of thousands of clones, approximately 13% seen once. J was trimmed by 5 bases and V by 4 bases; bases with no gene match: 6. In germline, CDR1 is MNHNS, CDR2 SASEGT. The CDR3 is made up of 14 amino acids. The chain is built from TRBV6-1 and TRBJ2-3; 7 positions agree with TRBD2. Sequencing was done on a sample of naive CD4+ T cells from blood. The TCR sequence derives from a man aged 30-40 years in good health. Here the CDR3 reads CASSALAVKDTQYF. DNA for the CDR3: TGTGCCAGCAGTGCCCTAGCGGTAAAAGATACGCAGTATTTT.